This TCR beta chain is drawn from a study of response to subunit inactivated influenza vaccine. General study points: Each seasonal flu vaccination may recruit only limited new T cells, authors suggested.

This clonotype came up a few times. Its target is unknown. A single record per CDR3 protein comes from TCRdb applying MiXCR to the RT-PCR reads. The data show approximately 520,000 distinct CDR3 sequences, roughly 25% seen once. V trimming: 2 bases; J trimming: 1 base; junction bases outside the gene matches: 3. Germline V lookup: CDR1 DFQATT, CDR2 SNEGSKA (reference sequence). CDR3 size: 15 residues. The sequence was obtained from a middle-aged man who received an inactivated influenza vaccine. Specimen: CD4+ T cells sorted from PBMCs, collected 4 to 6 days after vaccination. V is TRBV20-1 and J is TRBJ2-2, with 8 bases aligning to TRBD1. The CDR3 DNA sequence: TGCAGTGCTAGACAGACAGGGGTGAACACCGGGGAGCTGTTTTTT. Amino acids: CSARQTGVNTGELFF.